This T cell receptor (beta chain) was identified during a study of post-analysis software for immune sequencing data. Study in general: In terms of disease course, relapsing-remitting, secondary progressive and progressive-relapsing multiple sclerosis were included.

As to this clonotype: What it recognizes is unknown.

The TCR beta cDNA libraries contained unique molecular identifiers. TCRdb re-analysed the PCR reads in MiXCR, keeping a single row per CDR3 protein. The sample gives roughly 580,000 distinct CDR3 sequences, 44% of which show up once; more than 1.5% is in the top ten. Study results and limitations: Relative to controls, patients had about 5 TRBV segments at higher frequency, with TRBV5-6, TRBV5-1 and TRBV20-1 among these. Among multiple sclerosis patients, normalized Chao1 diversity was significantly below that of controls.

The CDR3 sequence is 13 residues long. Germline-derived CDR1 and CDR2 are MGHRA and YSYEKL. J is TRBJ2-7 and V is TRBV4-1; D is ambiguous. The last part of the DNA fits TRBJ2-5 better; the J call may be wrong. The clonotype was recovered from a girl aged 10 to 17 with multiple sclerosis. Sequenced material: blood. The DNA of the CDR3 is TGCGCCAGCAGCCCGAGCTCGTGGGAGACCCAGTACTTC. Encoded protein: CASSPSSWETQYF.